This T cell receptor (beta chain) was captured by sequencing in a study of cytomegalovirus exposure and HLA in healthy donors (dated 2017 in TCRdb). In the study overall: A later analysis indicated that the 130 or so validation repertoires were generated on the platform also employed for the 666 repertoires of the first cohort. The aim of the study was to test whether cataloging public T cell receptors could identify signatures of past pathogen exposure. Along with the approximately 650-subject first cohort, a separate validation cohort of around 120 different subjects was used. To predict cytomegalovirus infection status, the study combined high-throughput TCR immunosequencing, statistical association of individual TCRs with disease status, and machine learning.

Details on this clone: The antigen this receptor binds is unknown. No per-base quality is available; no much larger clone lies one base away.

What the study reported, not specific to this receptor: A later analysis lacked HLA typing for the validation cohort, so it scored co-occurrence in that cohort across all 110 or so repertoires. In a later analysis, TCRs clustered in the first cohort were found to also tend to co-occur in the 110 or so validation repertoires, with 94% of cluster scores above 0. It was suggested by the authors that the approach could potentially be generalized to other disease states and immunological phenotypes. In vitro tests confirmed that three of the cytomegalovirus-associated TCR beta chains recognize cytomegalovirus antigens. In both the original and validation cohorts, the classifier was reported to diagnose cytomegalovirus status with high specificity and sensitivity. While some public TCRs were present in many individuals, most TCR sequences turned up only very rarely across donors. A total of 164 TCR beta chains were listed by the study as associated with cytomegalovirus.

The CDR3 spans 16 residues, from the cysteine through the phenylalanine. This entry keeps only the CDR3 DNA: 48 bases, framed from base 1. V is pared back by 0 bases and J by 2 bases, with 12 bases lying between the germline termini. Per the germline V gene, SGHRS is the CDR1 and YFSETQ is the CDR2. Libraries were prepared through the immunoSEQ multiplex PCR assay. The authors' pipeline ran thus. A statistical classification framework was developed to diagnose cytomegalovirus status using the catalog of TCR beta chain sequences. The immuneACCESS repertoire file appears here via TCRdb, limited to in-frame rearrangements. These files lack a portion of the clones; in checked studies, under half of the deficit traces to unresolved V genes, and the cause of the others is not known. Clonal size and the V and J genes are those of that table, whereas D and trimming came from the DNA. The sample profile shows roughly 150,000 clones; around 92% of them were found once. Around 4.4% of the sample goes to the ten largest clones.

Separate from the roughly 650-subject first cohort, the validation cohort of roughly 130 subjects was the group to which the donors belonged. The sample was PBMCs. The rearrangement joined TRBV5-1 to TRBJ1-3; the D gene lacks a confident call. This TCR was recovered from a man between 18 and 35 years old in good health and CMV-seropositive. The CDR3 reads as follows: CASSLVGGSTGNTIYF. The nucleotides read TGCGCCAGCAGCTTGGTTGGAGGGTCTACTGGAAACACCATATATTTT.